These 11 T cell receptor beta chains came from one sample sequenced in a study of blood T cell repertoires in COVID-19. Profiled with immunoSEQ multiplex PCR; TCRdb holds only in-frame clones, not every one. This table holds 98,000 or so clones, approximately 88% found once. The sample was peripheral blood. The receptors here all came from a man in his fifties or sixties with COVID-19, enrolled during active disease.

This clone has only a few counts. The chain couples TRBV21-1 to TRBJ2-7; the listed D gene, TRBD2, was not tested against the DNA. TRBV21-1 is a listed pseudogene. The CDR3 has 14 residues. This CDR3 is CASSKGEREGNEYF. In nucleotides, the CDR3 is TGTGCCAGCAGCAAAGGGGAGCGGGAGGGAAACGAGTACTTC.

The chain uses TRBV2 and TRBJ1-5, with D perhaps matching TRBD1 (6 bases). There are 16 residues in the CDR3. V was pared by 0 bases and J by 0 bases, with 9 bases between. Germline V lookup: CDR1 SNHLY, CDR2 FYNNEI. The CDR3 DNA reads as TGTGCCAGCAGTGAAGCGCCAGGGGTTAGCAATCAGCCCCAGCATTTT. As protein: CASSEAPGVSNQPQHF.

This sequence joins TRBV7-6 and TRBJ1-5; maybe TRBD1 (5 bases). The V end lost 4 bases, the J end lost 0 bases, and 10 bases lay between the germline ends. This CDR3 spans 15 amino acids. Germline assignment: CDR1 SGHVS and CDR2 FNYEAQ. Written as DNA, the CDR3 is TGTGCCAGCAGCTCAGGGCCTTATAGCAATCAGCCCCAGCATTTT. Encoded protein: CASSSGPYSNQPQHF. Full variable domain (remainder filled in from reference TRBV7-6 and TRBJ1-5): GAGVSQSPRYKVTKRGQDVALRCDPISGHVSLYWYRQALGQGPEFLTYFNYEAQQDKSGLPNDRFSAERPEGSISTLTIQRTEQRDSAMYRCASSSGPYSNQPQHFGDGTRLSIL.

This chain joins TRBV7-9 and TRBJ2-1, with TRBD2 as a possible D gene (5 bases). V shed 1 base and J shed 10 bases, with 8 bases lying between them. CDR1 is SEHNR, CDR2 FQNEAQ, per germline (reference sequence). The CDR3 consists of 12 residues. In DNA form, the CDR3 reads TGTGCCAGCAGCTTAGGAGGGAGCGAGCAGTTCTTC. Translated, it gives CASSLGGSEQFF.

CDR3 DNA: TGTGCCAGCAGCTCTTCGCCGGGACAGGGGGCTGGAGAGCAGTACTTC. Translating gives CASSSSPGQGAGEQYF. The rearrangement joins TRBV7-9 to TRBJ2-7; 12 nucleotides agree with TRBD1. The CDR3 has 16 amino acids. Germline V gene lookup returns CDR1 SEHNR and CDR2 FQNEAQ (reference sequence). J was trimmed by 7 bases and V by 4 bases; bases with no gene match: 11.

The chain is built from TRBV7-9 and TRBJ1-4; D uncertain. Deletions cut 0 bases from V and 8 bases from J, with 7 bases between. Germline CDR1 reads SEHNR; CDR2 reads FQNEAQ (reference sequence). This CDR3 comprises 13 residues. The CDR3 DNA sequence: TGTGCCAGCAGCTTAGCCGTACGGGAAAAACTGTTTTTT. This gives the protein CASSLAVREKLFF.

This chain joins TRBV14 and TRBJ2-7; D uncertain. The germline gives CDR1 SGHDN, CDR2 FVKESK. The CDR3 has 14 residues. The germline V and J ends were trimmed by 4 bases and 0 bases, with 10 bases remaining between them. For the CDR3, the DNA is TGTGCCAGCAGCCCCTTCCCAGACTCCTACGAGCAGTACTTC. Translated: CASSPFPDSYEQYF.

This clone was picked up a small number of times. The chain uses TRBV6-2 or TRBV6-3 and TRBJ1-5; 8 bases map to TRBD1. After removal of 6 bases from V and 6 bases from J, the junction contained 10 bases not matched to a gene. CDR3 length: 15 residues. CDR1 MNHEY and CDR2 SVGEGT come from the germline V gene. The CDR3 DNA follows: TGTGCCAGCAGCCTACTGGCAGGGGGCATTCAGCCCCAGCATTTT. Its translation is CASSLLAGGIQPQHF.

This CDR3 is CAWRGQGGDNQPQHF. As DNA, the CDR3 is TGTGCCTGGAGAGGACAGGGTGGCGACAATCAGCCCCAGCATTTT. V gene TRBV30 combines with J gene TRBJ1-5, with 8 positions matching TRBD1. After removal of 3 bases from V and 3 bases from J, the junction contained 7 bases not matched to a gene. The CDR3 is 15 residues long. In germline, CDR1 is GTSNPN, CDR2 SVGIG (reference sequence).

This clone was seen a single time. The CDR3 is CASSQEMTGGGYTF. CDR3 sequence (DNA): TGTGCCAGCAGCCAAGAGATGACAGGAGGTGGCTACACCTTC. This sequence joins TRBV4-2 and TRBJ1-2; tentatively, D is TRBD1 (6 bases). V shed 0 bases and J shed 7 bases, with 12 bases lying between them. CDR1 is LGHNA and CDR2 is YNFKEQ in the germline V gene. This CDR3 comprises 14 residues.

The chain links TRBV5-1 to TRBJ2-1; 7 nucleotides match TRBD2. Trimming at V came to 0 bases and at J to 3 bases, leaving 6 bases not matched to a gene. Per germline, CDR1 SGHRS and CDR2 YFSETQ. The CDR3 totals 16 residues. The CDR3 sequence is CASSLDGGGSYNEQFF. In DNA form, the CDR3 reads TGCGCCAGCAGCTTGGATGGGGGAGGGAGCTACAATGAGCAGTTCTTC.